A single T cell receptor (beta chain) is shown here with its context. The target antigen is unknown. The CDR3 consists of 14 residues. Trimming removed 4 bases at V and 2 bases at J, with 10 bases between. Germline values: CDR1 MGHDK, CDR2 SYGVNS. This sample stems from a study of persistence of HIV-infected CD4 T cells. Across the study: Suppressive ART had lasted a median of around 8 years.

Overlapping HIV-1 Gag 15-mer peptides at roughly 1 ug per peptide per mL were used. CD40L/CD69 double-negative CD45RO-high memory CD4+ T cells were collected. Inclusion required CMV-positive serology and CD4+ counts above 400 cells/uL. The immunoSEQ assay was version 4, run in survey mode. Clones were read by immunoSEQ multiplex PCR, and TCRdb kept only the in-frame ones, dropping some. This sample has 25,000 to 40,000 clones; 80% to 90% occur once, and the top ten carry 18%. Overall study results and limits: Rare CMV-responding cells carrying HIV-1 proviruses were not analyzed separately for TCR.

The receptor comes from an adult woman with HIV who was CMV-seropositive. V is TRBV25-1 and J is TRBJ2-3, with D uncertain. The sample here was CD4+ T cells sorted from PBMCs after roughly 18-hour stimulation, taken from a patient who received antiretroviral therapy. The CDR3 coding sequence is TGTGCCAGCAGTGGTAGGCAGGCCACAGATACGCAGTATTTT. It codes for CASSGRQATDTQYF.